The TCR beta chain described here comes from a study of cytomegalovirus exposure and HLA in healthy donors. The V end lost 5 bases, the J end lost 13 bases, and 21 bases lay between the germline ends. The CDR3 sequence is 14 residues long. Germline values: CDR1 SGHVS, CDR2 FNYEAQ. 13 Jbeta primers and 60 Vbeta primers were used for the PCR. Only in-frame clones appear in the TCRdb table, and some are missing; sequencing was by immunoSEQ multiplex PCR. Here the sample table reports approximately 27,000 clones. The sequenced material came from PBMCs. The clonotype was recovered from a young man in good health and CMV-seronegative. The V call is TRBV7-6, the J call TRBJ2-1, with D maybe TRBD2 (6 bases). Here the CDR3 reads CASSTRGTSSRQFF. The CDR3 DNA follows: TGTGCCAGCAGCACCCGGGGTACTAGCTCCCGTCAGTTCTTC.